Below are 15 T cell receptor beta chains sequenced from a single sample in a study of cytomegalovirus exposure and HLA in healthy donors. PCR used 60 Vbeta primers and 13 Jbeta primers. Using immunoSEQ multiplex PCR, the repertoire was profiled, and TCRdb retains in-frame clones only, with some absent. The sample consists of about 95,000 clones, 60% to 85% of them appearing once. The sample comprised PBMCs. All receptors come from a man younger than 45 in good health and CMV-seropositive.

The chain uses TRBV10-3 and TRBJ2-3; 7 bases are shared with TRBD2. The ends lost 6 bases at V and 5 bases at J; junction bases unmatched: 8. CDR3 length: 14 amino acids. CDR1 and CDR2 (germline): ENHRY, SYGVKD. CDR3 loop: CAIRNRLAEDTQYF. CDR3 sequence (DNA): TGTGCCATCAGGAATCGACTAGCAGAAGATACGCAGTATTTT.

The V gene is TRBV6-1, the J gene TRBJ2-3, with D unresolved. Germline CDR1 MNHNS, CDR2 SASEGT. V was cut by 7 bases and J by 1 base, with 12 bases left in between. This CDR3 has 14 amino acids. DNA for the CDR3: TGTGCCAGCACCTGGTCCGGAGGCACAGATACGCAGTATTTT. Protein: CASTWSGGTDTQYF.

The chain joins TRBV6-6 to TRBJ1-2; 10 bases line up with TRBD1. The CDR3 loop spans 15 amino acids. Trimming removed 2 bases from V and 6 bases from J; junction bases left unmatched: 6. Germline V CDR1 and CDR2: MNHNY, SVGAGI (reference sequence). CDR3 region: CASSYHGTGVDGYTF. CDR3 in DNA: TGTGCCAGCAGTTACCATGGGACAGGGGTCGATGGCTACACCTTC.

The CDR3, as DNA: TGTGCCAGCAGCGTCACTAGCGGGGGACTAAGCACAGATACGCAGTATTTT. It translates to CASSVTSGGLSTDTQYF. The V gene is TRBV9, the J gene TRBJ2-3, with TRBD2 identical over 11 bases. After removal of 2 bases from V and 0 bases from J, the junction contained 5 bases not matched to a gene. Per germline, CDR1 SGDLS and CDR2 YYNGEE. This CDR3 has 17 residues.

The chain joins TRBV7-3 to TRBJ2-7, with 8 bases fitting TRBD1. CDR3 size: 14 residues. Per the germline V gene, CDR1 is SGHTA and CDR2 is FQGTGA. The V and J ends lost 5 bases and 6 bases, in that order; junction bases with no gene match: 9. The CDR3 nucleotides read TGTGCCAGCAGCCTGACAGGGGCCCCGGGCGAGCAGTACTTC. It encodes CASSLTGAPGEQYF.

This CDR3 reads CASSHRTGKGFRHLHF. CDR3 DNA sequence: TGTGCCAGCAGCCATAGGACAGGGAAAGGTTTCAGGCACCTCCACTTT. The chain employs TRBV7-9 and TRBJ1-6, with 8 bases aligning to TRBD1. The ends lost 5 bases at V and 15 bases at J; junction bases unmatched: 18. The CDR3 sequence is 16 residues long. Germline CDR1 and CDR2: SEHNR and FQNEAQ (reference sequence).

The chain recombines TRBV15 with TRBJ2-3; maybe TRBD1 (6 bases). The CDR3 runs to 16 residues. V lost 0 bases, J lost 5 bases, and 15 bases lay in between. Per the germline V gene, CDR1 is LNHNV and CDR2 is YYDKDF (reference sequence). For the CDR3, the DNA is TGTGCCACCAGCAGAGATCCCCCAGGGGCTGGAGATACGCAGTATTTT. This translates into CATSRDPPGAGDTQYF.

The rearrangement links TRBV19 to TRBJ1-5; D possibly corresponds to TRBD1 (5 bases). In germline, CDR1 is LNHDA, CDR2 SQIVND (reference sequence). The CDR3 is 13 residues long. V lost 7 bases, J lost 7 bases, and 14 bases lay in between. CDR3 sequence: CASIQGYGQPQHF. The DNA for the CDR3 is TGTGCCAGTATTCAGGGTTATGGCCAGCCCCAGCATTTT.

V and J are TRBV7-9 and TRBJ2-5; D is perhaps TRBD2 (6 bases). Trimming left V 5 bases short and J 2 bases short, with 15 bases between. The CDR3 has 15 amino acids. The germline V gene has CDR1 SEHNR and CDR2 FQNEAQ (reference sequence). This chain's CDR3 is CASSRVADSQETQYF. As DNA, the CDR3 is TGTGCCAGCAGCCGAGTAGCGGATTCACAAGAGACCCAGTACTTC.

This chain connects TRBV19 to TRBJ2-1; TRBD1 agrees at 7 bases. Unmatched junction bases numbered 17, after V lost 6 bases and J lost 6 bases. Germline V gives CDR1 LNHDA, CDR2 SQIVND (reference sequence). The CDR3 loop spans 17 amino acids. This CDR3 reads CASSLDRQGNPGNEQFF. The CDR3 DNA sequence: TGTGCCAGTAGCCTCGACCGACAGGGAAATCCTGGCAATGAGCAGTTCTTC.

The rearrangement joins TRBV15 to TRBJ2-1; 7 nucleotides match TRBD2. The CDR3 runs to 15 residues. CDR1 and CDR2 from the germline V gene are LNHNV and YYDKDF (reference sequence). V gave up 1 base and J gave up 8 bases; unmatched junction bases: 8. The CDR3 DNA reads as TGTGCCACCAGCAGAGGGGTGGAGGGAGGGGATGAGCAGTTCTTC. Its protein product is CATSRGVEGGDEQFF.

This chain joins TRBV7-3 and TRBJ1-1, with D possibly being TRBD1 (5 bases). Trimming took off 1 base at V and 5 bases at J, with 8 bases between the two ends. This CDR3 has 13 amino acids. Germline CDR1 is SGHTA and CDR2 is FQGTGA. The DNA of the CDR3 is TGTGCCAGCAGCTTAAACGGGGGGACTGAAGCTTTCTTT. It encodes CASSLNGGTEAFF.

This clone showed up just once. CDR3 sequence (DNA): TGTGCCAGCAGCTCTGGGCCCAACACTGAAGCTTTCTTT. Translating gives CASSSGPNTEAFF. This chain links TRBV7-2 with TRBJ1-1; D gene uncertain. Trimming stripped 4 bases from V and 2 bases from J, with 8 bases between. Germline V gene sequence: CDR1 SGHTA, CDR2 FQGNSA. There are 13 residues in the CDR3. Using reference TRBV7-2 and TRBJ1-1 for the parts outside the CDR3, the full variable domain is GAGVSQSPSNKVTEKGKDVELRCDPISGHTALYWYRQSLGQGLEFLIYFQGNSAPDKSGLPSDRFSAERTGGSVSTLTIQRTQQEDSAVYLCASSSGPNTEAFFGQGTRLTVV.

The chain has TRBV28 and TRBJ2-7; 8 bases are a match to TRBD2. V was clipped by 7 bases and J by 2 bases; unmatched bases: 4. The CDR3 has 13 residues. Looked up from germline, CDR1 is MDHEN and CDR2 is SYDVKM. The CDR3 reads CASNPAGAYEQYF. The CDR3, as DNA: TGTGCCAGCAATCCAGCGGGGGCCTACGAGCAGTACTTC.

This clone was recorded a few times. The chain is built from TRBV6-1 and TRBJ1-2; D is unresolved. This CDR3 has 12 residues. The V end was cut by 8 bases, the J end by 2 bases, with 9 bases between. CDR1 and CDR2 from the germline V gene are MNHNS and SASEGT. CDR3 in amino acids: CASSTGNYGYTF. The CDR3 DNA reads TGTGCCAGCTCCACCGGGAACTATGGCTACACCTTC.